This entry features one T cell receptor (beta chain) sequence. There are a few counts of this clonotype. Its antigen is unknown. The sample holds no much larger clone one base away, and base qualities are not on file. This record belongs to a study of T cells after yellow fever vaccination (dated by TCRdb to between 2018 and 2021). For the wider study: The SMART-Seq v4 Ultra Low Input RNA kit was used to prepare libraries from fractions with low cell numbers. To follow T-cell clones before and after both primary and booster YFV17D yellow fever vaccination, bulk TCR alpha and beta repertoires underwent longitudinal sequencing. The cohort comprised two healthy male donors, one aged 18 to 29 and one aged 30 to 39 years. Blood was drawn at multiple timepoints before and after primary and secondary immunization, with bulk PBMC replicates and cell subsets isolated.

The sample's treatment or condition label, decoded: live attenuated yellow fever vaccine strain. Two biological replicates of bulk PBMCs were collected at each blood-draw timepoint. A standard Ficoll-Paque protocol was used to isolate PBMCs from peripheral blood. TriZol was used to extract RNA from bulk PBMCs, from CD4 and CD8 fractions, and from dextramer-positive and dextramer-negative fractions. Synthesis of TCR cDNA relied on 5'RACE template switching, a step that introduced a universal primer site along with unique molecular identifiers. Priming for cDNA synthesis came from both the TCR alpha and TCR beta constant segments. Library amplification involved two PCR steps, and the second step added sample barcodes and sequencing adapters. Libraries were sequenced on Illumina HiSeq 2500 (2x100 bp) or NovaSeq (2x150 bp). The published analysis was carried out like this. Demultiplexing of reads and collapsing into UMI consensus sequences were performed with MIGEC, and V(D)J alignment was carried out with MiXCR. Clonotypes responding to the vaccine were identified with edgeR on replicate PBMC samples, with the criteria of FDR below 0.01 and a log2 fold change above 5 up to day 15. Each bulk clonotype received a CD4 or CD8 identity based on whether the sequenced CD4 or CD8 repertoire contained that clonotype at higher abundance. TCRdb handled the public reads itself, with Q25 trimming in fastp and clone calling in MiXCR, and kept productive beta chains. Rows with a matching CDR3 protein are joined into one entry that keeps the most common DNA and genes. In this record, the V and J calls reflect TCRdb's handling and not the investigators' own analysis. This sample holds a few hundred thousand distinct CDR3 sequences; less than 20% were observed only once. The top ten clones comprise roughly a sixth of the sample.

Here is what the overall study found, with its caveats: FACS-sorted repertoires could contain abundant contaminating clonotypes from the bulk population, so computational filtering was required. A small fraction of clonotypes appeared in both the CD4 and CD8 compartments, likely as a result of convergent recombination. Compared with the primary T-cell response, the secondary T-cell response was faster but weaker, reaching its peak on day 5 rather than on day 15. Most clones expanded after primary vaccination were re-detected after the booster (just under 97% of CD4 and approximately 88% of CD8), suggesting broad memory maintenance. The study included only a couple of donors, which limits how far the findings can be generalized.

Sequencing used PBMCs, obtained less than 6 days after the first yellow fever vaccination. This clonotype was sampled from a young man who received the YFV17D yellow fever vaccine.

The sequenced DNA: TGTGCCACCAGCGGGAGGGGATCGGGGGGGCAGCCCCAGCATTTT. It translates as CATSGRGSGGQPQHF. Recombination linked TRBV6-1 to TRBJ1-5, and TRBD1 may be the D gene, going by 5 matching bases. V was cut back by 10 bases and J by 7 bases, leaving a gap of 23 bases between them. The CDR3 holds 15 amino acids from the cysteine to the phenylalanine. Only CDR3 DNA is held: 45 bases, read in frame from base 1. From the germline V gene, CDR1 is MNHNS and CDR2 is SASEGT.